The 19 T cell receptor beta chains presented below share a single source sample, sequenced in a study of blood T cell repertoires in COVID-19. Here immunoSEQ multiplex PCR was the method, and the copy in TCRdb shows in-frame clones only, minus some. The sample lists 130,000 to 150,000 clones, 87% occurring once. Sample: PBMCs or T cells enriched from blood (not recorded which). The source of these receptors is a middle-aged woman who had been exposed to COVID-19.

The DNA for the CDR3 is TGTGCCAGCAGTGAGGGGGACAGGGCGGATCAGCCCCAGCATTTT. Its translation is CASSEGDRADQPQHF. V gene TRBV2 combines with J gene TRBJ1-5; 9 bases are shared with TRBD1. V shed 3 bases, J shed 5 bases, and the junction held 5 bases outside the gene matches. The CDR3 length is 15 residues. Germline loops: CDR1 SNHLY, CDR2 FYNNEI.

The chain carries TRBV11-2 and TRBJ2-3, with D possibly TRBD2 on 6 matching bases. Germline V gene lookup returns CDR1 SGHAT and CDR2 FQNNGV. The CDR3 is made up of 15 amino acids. The V end lost 2 bases, the J end lost 6 bases, and 15 bases lay between the germline ends. The DNA for the CDR3 is TGTGCCAGCAGCTTATTCCCAAAGCGGGTTGATACGCAGTATTTT. Residues: CASSLFPKRVDTQYF.

This chain connects TRBV5-1 to TRBJ2-2; maybe TRBD1 (6 bases). This CDR3 region has 14 residues. With 5 bases removed from V and 0 bases from J, the gap between germline ends came to 8 bases. CDR1 SGHRS and CDR2 YFSETQ come from the germline V gene. The CDR3 bases are TGCGCCAGCAGTGGACAGTCGAACACCGGGGAGCTGTTTTTT. Encoded protein: CASSGQSNTGELFF.

This chain connects TRBV7-6 to TRBJ2-7; D is ambiguous. The CDR3 runs to 13 residues. Germline values: CDR1 SGHVS, CDR2 FNYEAQ. Trimming pared 5 bases from V and 2 bases from J, leaving 10 bases between. As DNA, the CDR3 is TGTGCCAGCAGCCCCCTCCAGACCTACGAGCAGTACTTC. Amino acid sequence: CASSPLQTYEQYF.

The rearrangement links TRBV15 to TRBJ2-2; D unresolved. The V gene's germline CDR1 is LNHNV and CDR2 YYDKDF (reference sequence). V lost 0 bases to trimming and J lost 4 bases, with 3 bases between them. The CDR3 runs 13 residues. CDR3 coding DNA: TGTGCCACCAGCAGAGACTTCACCGGGGAGCTGTTTTTT. Encoded protein: CATSRDFTGELFF.

The J gene is TRBJ1-3, the V gene TRBV10-3; no clear D gene. The V end lost 4 bases, the J end lost 0 bases, and 10 bases lay between the germline ends. CDR1 and CDR2 from the germline V gene are ENHRY and SYGVKD. CDR3 length: 15 residues. The CDR3 reads CAISAGGLSGNTIYF. The CDR3 DNA sequence: TGTGCCATCAGTGCAGGAGGACTCTCTGGAAACACCATATATTTT.

The genes are TRBV9 and TRBJ2-1; D gene uncertain. The CDR3 totals 15 residues. Trimming cost V 4 bases and J 3 bases, with 14 bases left between them. The germline V gene encodes CDR1 SGDLS and CDR2 YYNGEE. DNA of the CDR3: TGTGCCAGCAGCCCGCGCCTTAGCAACTACAATGAGCAGTTCTTC. It yields the protein CASSPRLSNYNEQFF.

This clone was observed a handful of times. The chain joins TRBV27 to TRBJ1-2; tentative D call: TRBD1 (6 bases). Germline V gene sequence: CDR1 MNHEY, CDR2 SMNVEV (reference sequence). Trimming left V 2 bases short and J 6 bases short, with 13 bases between. The CDR3 spans 14 residues. CDR3 nucleotide sequence: TGTGCCAGCAGTTTACAGGGGTTTGCGGATGGCTACACCTTC. Translated, it gives CASSLQGFADGYTF.

The V and J genes are TRBV4-1 and TRBJ1-2; possible D gene TRBD1, 6 bases. V shed 4 bases and J shed 4 bases, with 13 bases lying between them. The CDR3 consists of 14 residues. Germline CDR1 MGHRA, CDR2 YSYEKL. CDR3 amino acids: CASSLQGTSYGYTF. CDR3 DNA: TGCGCCAGCAGCCTTCAGGGGACTAGCTATGGCTACACCTTC.

This rearrangement joins TRBV10-2 to TRBJ2-7, with 12 bases aligning to TRBD2. After removal of 4 bases from V and 4 bases from J, the junction contained 2 bases not matched to a gene. Germline CDR1 reads WSHSY; CDR2 reads SAAADI. CDR3 length: 14 residues. In DNA form, the CDR3 reads TGCGCCAGCAGTGGGCTAGCGGGAGGGTACGAGCAGTACTTC. Protein: CASSGLAGGYEQYF.

The V gene is TRBV7-2, the J gene TRBJ1-5; weak D call: TRBD1 (6 bases). The CDR3 consists of 16 residues. With 5 bases removed from V and 0 bases from J, the gap between germline ends came to 14 bases. Germline-derived CDR1 and CDR2 are SGHTA and FQGNSA. The CDR3 is CASSPRTVYSNQPQHF. The CDR3 region has the DNA TGTGCCAGCAGCCCACGGACAGTTTATAGCAATCAGCCCCAGCATTTT.

The chain is built from TRBV7-8 and TRBJ2-1; 10 positions match TRBD1. CDR3 size: 16 residues. Germline V gives CDR1 SGHVS, CDR2 FQNEAQ. With 4 bases clipped from V and 3 bases from J, the junction kept 6 bases outside the gene matches. CDR3 sequence reads: CASSSRDRGSYNEQFF. The DNA for the CDR3 is TGTGCCAGCAGCTCTCGGGACAGGGGCAGCTACAATGAGCAGTTCTTC.

The chain is built from TRBV5-1 and TRBJ2-5; tentatively, D is TRBD2 (6 bases). The CDR3 has 15 residues. V was cut by 4 bases and J by 2 bases, with 15 bases left in between. Germline loops: CDR1 SGHRS, CDR2 YFSETQ. CDR3 DNA: TGCGCCAGCAGCCAGCCAGTCCGGGGGCAAGAGACCCAGTACTTC. Amino acid sequence: CASSQPVRGQETQYF.

CDR3 protein: CASSLGTSVTGELFF. The CDR3, as DNA: TGCGCCAGCAGCCTGGGGACTAGCGTCACCGGGGAGCTGTTTTTT. The chain employs TRBV4-1 and TRBJ2-2, with 10 bases matching TRBD2. CDR3 length equals 15 residues. The V gene end was trimmed by 4 bases and the J gene end by 4 bases; junction bases not matched to a gene: 3. Germline loops: CDR1 MGHRA, CDR2 YSYEKL.

The chain recombines TRBV4-3 with TRBJ2-7; the match to TRBD1 covers 9 bases. The CDR3 sequence is 14 residues long. V was pared by 4 bases and J by 5 bases, with 6 bases of the junction left unmatched. CDR1 LGHNA and CDR2 YSLEER come from the germline V gene. The CDR3 DNA follows: TGCGCCAGCAGCCCGTGGACAGGGGCCCACGAGCAGTACTTC. This translates into CASSPWTGAHEQYF.

The chain employs TRBV28 and TRBJ1-4, with 9 bases matching TRBD1. V lost 4 bases and J lost 4; bases outside the gene matches: 4. The CDR3 has 15 residues. Germline V gene data show CDR1 as MDHEN and CDR2 as SYDVKM. This CDR3 is CASSSPGQGNEKLFF. The CDR3 DNA follows: TGTGCCAGCAGTTCTCCGGGACAGGGTAATGAAAAACTGTTTTTT.

This chain joins TRBV11-2 and TRBJ1-6; 8 bases map to TRBD1. Trimming removed 0 bases from V and 4 bases from J; junction bases left unmatched: 11. Germline CDR1 reads SGHAT; CDR2 reads FQNNGV. There are 19 residues in the CDR3. The CDR3 DNA is TGTGCCAGCAGCTTAGATTATCCAGACAGGGGTGCATATAATTCACCCCTCCACTTT. It specifies CASSLDYPDRGAYNSPLHF.

The J gene is TRBJ1-5, the V gene TRBV4-3; 7 positions match TRBD1. The length of the CDR3 is 14 residues. Germline V gene sequence: CDR1 LGHNA, CDR2 YSLEER. J was trimmed by 3 bases and V by 4 bases; bases with no gene match: 3. The DNA for the CDR3 is TGCGCCAGCAGCCGGGACAGCCTCAATCAGCCCCAGCATTTT. This gives the protein CASSRDSLNQPQHF.

J is TRBJ2-1 and V is TRBV19; TRBD2 agrees at 7 bases. The CDR3 has 14 amino acids. From germline, CDR1 is LNHDA and CDR2 SQIVND (reference sequence). V dropped 2 bases and J dropped 9; count of bases not matched to a gene: 7. The CDR3 DNA is TGTGCCAGTAGTATAAAGCGGGACCGGACTGAGCAGTTCTTC. Amino acids: CASSIKRDRTEQFF.